The source of this T cell receptor beta chain is a study of PD-L1 blockade in urothelial cancer. Study-level points and caveats: Patients with durable benefit had greater blood expansion of tumor-associated TCR clones 3 weeks into treatment.

As to time point: pretreatment peripheral blood. Patients' cancers were locally advanced or metastatic urothelial carcinomas. CDR1 and CDR2 (germline): SGHAT, FQNNGV. With 5 bases removed from V and 3 bases from J, the gap between germline ends came to 8 bases. This CDR3 region has 12 residues. A note on this clone: No antigen is known for it.

Using immunoSEQ multiplex PCR, the repertoire was profiled, and TCRdb retains in-frame clones only, with some absent. The data contain about 63,000 clones, around 86% of them singletons. The starting material was PBMCs, obtained around atezolizumab (anti-PD-L1) treatment. The J gene is TRBJ2-7, the V gene TRBV11-2, with D maybe TRBD2 (5 bases). The receptor's source is a man between 65 and 85 years old with urothelial cancer. CDR3 residues: CASSPDYYEQYF. The CDR3 bases are TGTGCCAGCAGCCCAGACTACTACGAGCAGTACTTC.